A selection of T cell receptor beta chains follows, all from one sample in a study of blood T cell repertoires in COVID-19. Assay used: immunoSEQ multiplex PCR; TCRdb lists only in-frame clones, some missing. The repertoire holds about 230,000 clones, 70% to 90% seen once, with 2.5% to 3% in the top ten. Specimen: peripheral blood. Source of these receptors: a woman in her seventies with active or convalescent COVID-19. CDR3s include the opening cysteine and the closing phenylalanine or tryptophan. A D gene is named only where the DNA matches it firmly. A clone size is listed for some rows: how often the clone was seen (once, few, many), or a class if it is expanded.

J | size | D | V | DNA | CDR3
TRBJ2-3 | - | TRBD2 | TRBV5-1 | TGCGCCAGCAGCGGTGGACTAGCGGGGGTAGGGGATACGCAGTATTTT | CASSGGLAGVGDTQYF
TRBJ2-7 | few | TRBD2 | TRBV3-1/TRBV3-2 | TGTGCCAGCAGCCCGCGGGCTAGCGGGAGTGAATCCTACGAGCAGTACTTC | CASSPRASGSESYEQYF
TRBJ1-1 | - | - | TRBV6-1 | TGTGCCAGCAGTGAAGGTTATAGTGAAGCTTTCTTT | CASSEGYSEAFF
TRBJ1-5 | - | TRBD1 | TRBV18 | TGTGCCAGCTCAAGGGGACAGGGGCCCGATCAGCCCCAGCATTTT | CASSRGQGPDQPQHF
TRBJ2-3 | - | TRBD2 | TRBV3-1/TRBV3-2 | TGTGCCAGCAGCTACACTGGGACTAGCGGGAGGCGGGGAGATACGCAGTATTTT | CASSYTGTSGRRGDTQYF
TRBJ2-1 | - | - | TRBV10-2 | TGCGCCAGCAGTGATTGGAGGGGTGGGTCCAATGAGCAGTTCTTC | CASSDWRGGSNEQFF
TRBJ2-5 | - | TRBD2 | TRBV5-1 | TGCGCCAGCAGCTTGGCTAGCGGGGGGGCGGAGACCCAGTACTTC | CASSLASGGAETQYF
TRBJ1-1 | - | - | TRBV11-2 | TGTGCCAGCAGCTTCGGGGTACCCGCTGAAGCTTTCTTT | CASSFGVPAEAFF
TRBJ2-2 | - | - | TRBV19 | TGTGCCAGTAGTATCGCCAGGGCGACCGGGGAGCTGTTTTTT | CASSIARATGELFF
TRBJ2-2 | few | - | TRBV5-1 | TGCGCCAGCAGCGGCGGGGCCACCGGGGAGCTGTTTTTT | CASSGGATGELFF
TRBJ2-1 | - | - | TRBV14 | TGTGCCAGCAGCCAAGCTCTTTATCGGGGATCTTACAATGAGCAGTTCTTC | CASSQALYRGSYNEQFF
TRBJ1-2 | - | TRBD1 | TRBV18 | TGTGCCAGCTCACCCGCCACCGGGACAGGGAATGGGGCCTATGGCTACACCTTC | CASSPATGTGNGAYGYTF
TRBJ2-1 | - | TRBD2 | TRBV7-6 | TGTGCCAGCAGCCCAGTTGGACTAGCGGTAAACAATGAGCAGTTCTTC | CASSPVGLAVNNEQFF
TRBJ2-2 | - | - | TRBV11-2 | TGTGCCAGCAGCTTAGGAGCAGGCCAAGCGAACACCGGGGAGCTGTTTTTT | CASSLGAGQANTGELFF
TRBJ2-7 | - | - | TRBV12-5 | TGTGCTAGTGTTTCCCCCCATAGGGGGAATAGCTCCTACGAGCAGTACTTC | CASVSPHRGNSSYEQYF
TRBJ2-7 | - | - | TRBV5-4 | TGTGCCAGCAGCCCTCCGGGCAGGGTGTACGAGCAGTACTTC | CASSPPGRVYEQYF
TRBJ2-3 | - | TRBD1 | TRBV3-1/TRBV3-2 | TGTGCCAGCAGCTGCCGGGACAGGGAAGATACGCAGTATTTT | CASSCRDREDTQYF
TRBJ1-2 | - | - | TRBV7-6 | TGTGCCAGCACCTCCGATGGAAGGGGGAGTGTGGGCTACACCTTC | CASTSDGRGSVGYTF
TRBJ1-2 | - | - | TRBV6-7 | TGTGCCAGCAGTTACAGCGTCTCGTCAGGGGACTATGGCTACACCTTC | CASSYSVSSGDYGYTF
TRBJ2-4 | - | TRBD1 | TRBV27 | TGTGCCAGCAGTTTAGAGTGGGACAGGGAAAAGTACTTC | CASSLEWDREKYF
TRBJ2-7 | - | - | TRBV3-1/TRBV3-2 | TGTGCCAGCAGCCTACTAGCTTACGAGCAGTACTTC | CASSLLAYEQYF
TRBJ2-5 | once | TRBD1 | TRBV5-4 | TGTGCCAGCAGTTCCGGGACAGCGAAACAAGAGACCCAGTACTTC | CASSSGTAKQETQYF
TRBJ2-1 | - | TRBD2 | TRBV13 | TGTGCCAGCAGCTCCGGACTAGCGCATACTTACGAGCAGTTCTTC | CASSSGLAHTYEQFF